This T cell receptor (beta chain) was retrieved from a study of neurological immune-mediated disorders. Study observations and caveats: CDR3 amino acid sequences of expanded clones were not shared across subjects, a result suggesting private repertoires in all groups.

Ten or more counts support this clonotype. Its antigen is still unknown. The cells used in sorted libraries, CD4+ or CD8+ T cells, numbered about 1 million. It was by 5'RACE with 10-nucleotide random UMIs that the cDNA was made. TCRdb called the 5' RACE reads again in MiXCR, with one record for every CDR3 protein. The sample includes more than 25,000 distinct CDR3 sequences, 4% of them seen just once. CDR1 is SGHDT, CDR2 YYEEEE, per germline. This CDR3 is 16 amino acids long. J gave up 0 bases and V 5 bases, and 10 bases lay outside the gene matches. The sequencing input was CD4+ T cells from blood. The receptor was isolated from a woman in her 40s in good health. The chain employs TRBV5-6 and TRBJ2-5, with 7 bases aligning to TRBD2. CDR3 protein: CASRRIAGGNQETQYF. In DNA, the CDR3 is TGTGCCAGCAGGCGAATAGCCGGGGGGAACCAAGAGACCCAGTACTTC.